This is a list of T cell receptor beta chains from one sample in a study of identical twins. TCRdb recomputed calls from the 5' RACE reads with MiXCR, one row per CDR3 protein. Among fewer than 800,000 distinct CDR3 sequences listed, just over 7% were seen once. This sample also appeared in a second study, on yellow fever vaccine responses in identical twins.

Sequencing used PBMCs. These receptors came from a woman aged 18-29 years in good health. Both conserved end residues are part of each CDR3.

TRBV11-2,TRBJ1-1,CASSLDQSTEAFF
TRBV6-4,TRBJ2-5,CATKGQGVQETQYF
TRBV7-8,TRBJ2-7,CASRPTGISSREQYF
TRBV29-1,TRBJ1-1,CSVRTGDTEAFF
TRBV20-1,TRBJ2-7,CSASVLAGVGEQYF
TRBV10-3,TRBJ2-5,CASGLAGKETQYF
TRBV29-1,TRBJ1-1,CSVEQGVAAFF
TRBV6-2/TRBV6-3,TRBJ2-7,CASSYSGQGVFYEQYF
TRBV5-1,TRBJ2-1,CASASQATSYNEQFF
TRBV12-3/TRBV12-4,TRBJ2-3,CASKTTSGVSEGGSQYF
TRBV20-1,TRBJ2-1,CSARVGGTSYNEQFF
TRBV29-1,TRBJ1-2,CSVVLQEAGFNYGYTF
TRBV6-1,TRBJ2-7,CASKVFATGISYEQYF
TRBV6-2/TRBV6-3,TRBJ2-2,CASSPSGRYTGELFF
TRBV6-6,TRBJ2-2,CASSYPGELFF
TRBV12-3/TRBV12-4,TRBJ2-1,CASSLLVDLYRPAQFF
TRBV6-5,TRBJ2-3,CASSYTRLAGVRTDTQYF
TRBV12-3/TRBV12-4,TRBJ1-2,CASSLWTGDGYGYTF
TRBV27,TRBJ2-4,CASSLGQPGAKNIQYF